This T cell receptor beta chain came from a study of cytomegalovirus exposure and HLA in healthy donors. The overall study: Findings of an earlier analysis included under 140 million unique TCR beta sequences from some 180 million T cells.

The PCR employed 60 Vbeta primers together with 13 Jbeta primers. Here immunoSEQ multiplex PCR was the method, and the copy in TCRdb shows in-frame clones only, minus some. The data hold some 150,000 clones, with about 79% observed a single time. Germline V gives CDR1 SGHNT, CDR2 YYREEE (reference sequence). This CDR3 is 15 amino acids long. V dropped 0 bases and J dropped 0; count of bases not matched to a gene: 3. The sample comprised PBMCs. This chain uses TRBV5-4 with TRBJ2-7; 7 bases line up with TRBD2. The receptor was derived from a male donor in good health and CMV-seronegative. CDR3 nucleotides: TGTGCCAGCAGCTTGGAGGGAGGGCCCTCCTACGAGCAGTACTTC. Residues: CASSLEGGPSYEQYF. Supplemented by reference TRBV5-4 and TRBJ2-7, the full variable domain reads ETGVTQSPTHLIKTRGQQVTLRCSSQSGHNTVSWYQQALGQGPQFIFQYYREEENGRGNFPPRFSGLQFPNYSSELNVNALELDDSALYLCASSLEGGPSYEQYFGPGTRLTVT.